This T cell receptor beta chain was identified during a study of shared clonotypes between healthy human individuals. Broader study findings: Naive subsets usually exceeded memory subsets in estimated richness. Donor clonotype sharing was expected to depend on sequencing depth. Since donors were few, the genetic and exposure-history diversity represented was limited. When compared with the clonotypes that were shared by all four sorted-subset donors, the non-shared clonotypes turned out to have lower generation probabilities.

About this clone itself: Its cognate antigen is unknown.

TCRdb's copy holds only in-frame clones and misses some; the assay was immunoSEQ multiplex PCR. The data show around 2,100,000 clones, with approximately 95% seen just once and more than 0.95% held by the top ten. Naive CD8 cells lacked CD45RO and underwent positive selection for CCR7, leaving out terminally differentiated effector memory CD45RA+ cells. V was shortened by 1 base and J by 0 bases, with 12 bases between the two germline ends. The CDR3 sequence is 16 residues long. Per germline, CDR1 SNHLY and CDR2 FYNNEI. The V and J genes are TRBV2 and TRBJ1-1; D might be TRBD1 (6 bases). The sequence derives from a young man in good health. Sequencing was done on a sample of naive CD8+ T cells sorted from blood. The CDR3 loop is CASSEGWDTLNTEAFF. CDR3 nucleotide sequence: TGTGCCAGCAGTGAAGGTTGGGACACACTGAACACTGAAGCTTTCTTT.